This T cell receptor (beta chain) was captured by sequencing in a study of blood T cell repertoires in COVID-19. Germline V gene data show CDR1 as SGDLS and CDR2 as YYNGEE. The CDR3 spans 16 residues. Deletions cut 0 bases from V and 5 bases from J, with 18 bases between. As processed by the authors: Reference gene primers were amplified, and this amplification served to estimate nucleated cell counts. The assay was immunoSEQ multiplex PCR, and TCRdb's table has in-frame clones only and misses some. D and trimming come from the DNA, and the V and J calls and clone size come from that table. Seen here are under 300,000 clones, around 83% observed once, and the top ten hold around 3.6%.

The genes are TRBV9 and TRBJ2-7; maybe TRBD1 (6 bases). The clonotype comes from a man in his late teens or twenties with active or convalescent COVID-19. Material for sequencing was peripheral blood. This chain's CDR3 is CASSVEPSQGFHEQYF. CDR3 DNA sequence: TGTGCCAGCAGCGTAGAACCCAGCCAGGGGTTCCACGAGCAGTACTTC.